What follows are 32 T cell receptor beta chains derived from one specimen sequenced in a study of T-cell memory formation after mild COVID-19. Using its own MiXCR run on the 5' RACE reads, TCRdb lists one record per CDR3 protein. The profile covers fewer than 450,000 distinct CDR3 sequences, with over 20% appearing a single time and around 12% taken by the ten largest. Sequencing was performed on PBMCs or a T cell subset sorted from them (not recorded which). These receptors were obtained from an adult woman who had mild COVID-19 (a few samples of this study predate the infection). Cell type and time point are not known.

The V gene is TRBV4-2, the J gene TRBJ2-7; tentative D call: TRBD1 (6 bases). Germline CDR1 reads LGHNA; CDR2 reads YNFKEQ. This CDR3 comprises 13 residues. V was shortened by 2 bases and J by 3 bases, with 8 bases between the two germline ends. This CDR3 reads CASSQPQGYEQYF. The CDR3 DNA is TGTGCCAGCAGCCAACCACAGGGCTACGAGCAGTACTTC.

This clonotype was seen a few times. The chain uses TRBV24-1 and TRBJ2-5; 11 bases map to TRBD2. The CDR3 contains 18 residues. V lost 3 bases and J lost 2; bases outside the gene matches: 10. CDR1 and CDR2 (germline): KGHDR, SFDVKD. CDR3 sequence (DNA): TGTGCCACCAGTGATGAACGGACTAGCGGGCGGAAACAAGAGACCCAGTACTTC. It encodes CATSDERTSGRKQETQYF.

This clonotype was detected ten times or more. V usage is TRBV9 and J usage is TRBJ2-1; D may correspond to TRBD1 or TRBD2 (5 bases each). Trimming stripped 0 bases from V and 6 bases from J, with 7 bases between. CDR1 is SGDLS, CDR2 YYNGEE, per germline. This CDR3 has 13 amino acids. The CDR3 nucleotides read TGTGCCAGCAGCGTAGGGGACGGCAATGAGCAGTTCTTC. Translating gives CASSVGDGNEQFF.

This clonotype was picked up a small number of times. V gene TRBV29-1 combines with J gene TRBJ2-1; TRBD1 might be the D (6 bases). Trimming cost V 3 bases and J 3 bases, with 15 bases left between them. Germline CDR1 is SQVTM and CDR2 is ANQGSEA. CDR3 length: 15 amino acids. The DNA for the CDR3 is TGCAGCGTTGAGGGAACTGACAGGAACTACAATGAGCAGTTCTTC. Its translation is CSVEGTDRNYNEQFF.

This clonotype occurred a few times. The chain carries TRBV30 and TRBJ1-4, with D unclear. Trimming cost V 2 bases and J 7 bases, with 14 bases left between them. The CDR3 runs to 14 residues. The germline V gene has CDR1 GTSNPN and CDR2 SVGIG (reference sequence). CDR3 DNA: TGTGCCTGGAGTTTCTCTCGATGGGGTGAAAAACTGTTTTTT. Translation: CAWSFSRWGEKLFF.

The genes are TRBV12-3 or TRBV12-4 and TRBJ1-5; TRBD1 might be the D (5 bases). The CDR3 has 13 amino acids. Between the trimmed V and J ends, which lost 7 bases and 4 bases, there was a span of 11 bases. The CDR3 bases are TGTGCCAGCACCCTTCAGGGAAATCAGCCCCAGCATTTT. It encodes CASTLQGNQPQHF.

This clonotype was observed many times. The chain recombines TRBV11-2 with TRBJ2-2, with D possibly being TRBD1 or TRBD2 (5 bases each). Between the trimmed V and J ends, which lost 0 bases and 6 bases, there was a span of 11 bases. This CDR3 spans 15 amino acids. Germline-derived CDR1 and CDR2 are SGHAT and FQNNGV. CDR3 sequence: CASSLESGPAGELFF. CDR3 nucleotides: TGTGCCAGCAGCTTAGAGTCGGGACCCGCCGGGGAGCTGTTTTTT.

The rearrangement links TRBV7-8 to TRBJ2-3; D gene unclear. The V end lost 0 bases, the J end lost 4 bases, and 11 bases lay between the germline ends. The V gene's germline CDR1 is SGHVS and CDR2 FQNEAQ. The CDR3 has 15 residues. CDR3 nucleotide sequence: TGTGCCAGCAGCTTAGCGGTAGCAGGCGCAGATACGCAGTATTTT. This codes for CASSLAVAGADTQYF.

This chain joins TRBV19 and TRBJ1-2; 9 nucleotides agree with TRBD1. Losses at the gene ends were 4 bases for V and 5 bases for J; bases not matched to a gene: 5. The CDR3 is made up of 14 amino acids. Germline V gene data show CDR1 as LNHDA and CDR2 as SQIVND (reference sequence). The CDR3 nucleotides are TGTGCCAGTAGTACGGGACAGGGAATATATGGCTACACCTTC. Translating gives CASSTGQGIYGYTF.

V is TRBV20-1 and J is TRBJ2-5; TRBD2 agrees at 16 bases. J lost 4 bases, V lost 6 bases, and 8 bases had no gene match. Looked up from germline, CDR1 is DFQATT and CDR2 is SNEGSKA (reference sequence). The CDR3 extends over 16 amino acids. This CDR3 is CSAHGGLAGGRETQYF. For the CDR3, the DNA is TGCAGTGCCCACGGGGGACTAGCGGGGGGGCGAGAGACCCAGTACTTC.

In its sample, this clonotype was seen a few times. The DNA for the CDR3 is TGTGCCAGCAGCAAAGAATCCAACACCGGGGAGCTGTTTTTT. Amino acid sequence: CASSKESNTGELFF. This chain joins TRBV2 and TRBJ2-2; no firm D call. CDR3 size: 14 residues. Germline V gene lookup returns CDR1 SNHLY and CDR2 FYNNEI. Trimming shortened V by 6 bases and J by 2 bases, and 10 bases separated the two germline ends.

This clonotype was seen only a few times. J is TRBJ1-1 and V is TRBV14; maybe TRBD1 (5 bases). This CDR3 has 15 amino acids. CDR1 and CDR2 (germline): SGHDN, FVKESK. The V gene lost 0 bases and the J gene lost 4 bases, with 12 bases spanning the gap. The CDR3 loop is CASSQDLTTVTEAFF. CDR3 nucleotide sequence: TGTGCCAGCAGCCAAGATCTAACGACAGTCACTGAAGCTTTCTTT.

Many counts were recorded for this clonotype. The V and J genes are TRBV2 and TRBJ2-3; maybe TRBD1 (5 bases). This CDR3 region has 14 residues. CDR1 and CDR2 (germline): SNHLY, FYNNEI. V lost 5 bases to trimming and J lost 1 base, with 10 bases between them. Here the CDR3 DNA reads TGTGCCAGCAGTCTCCTAGGGGGCACAGATACGCAGTATTTT. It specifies CASSLLGGTDTQYF.

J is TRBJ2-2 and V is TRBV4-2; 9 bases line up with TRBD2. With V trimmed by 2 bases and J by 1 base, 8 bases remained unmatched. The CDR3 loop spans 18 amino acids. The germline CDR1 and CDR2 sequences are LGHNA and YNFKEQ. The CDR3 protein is CASSQRSGRLGNTGELFF. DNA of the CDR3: TGTGCCAGCAGCCAAAGGAGCGGGAGGCTCGGGAACACCGGGGAGCTGTTTTTT.

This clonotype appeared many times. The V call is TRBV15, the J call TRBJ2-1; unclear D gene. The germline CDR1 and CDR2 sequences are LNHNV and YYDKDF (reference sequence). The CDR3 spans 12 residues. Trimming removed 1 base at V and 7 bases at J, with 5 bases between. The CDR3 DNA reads TGTGCCACCAGCAGAGCAGGAAATGAGCAGTTCTTC. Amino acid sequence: CATSRAGNEQFF.

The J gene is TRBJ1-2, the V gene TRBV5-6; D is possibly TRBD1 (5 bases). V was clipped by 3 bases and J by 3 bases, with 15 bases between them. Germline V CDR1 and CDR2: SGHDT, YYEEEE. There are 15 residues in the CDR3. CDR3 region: CASSYPLQDHYGYTF. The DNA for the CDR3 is TGTGCCAGCAGCTACCCCTTACAGGATCACTATGGCTACACCTTC.

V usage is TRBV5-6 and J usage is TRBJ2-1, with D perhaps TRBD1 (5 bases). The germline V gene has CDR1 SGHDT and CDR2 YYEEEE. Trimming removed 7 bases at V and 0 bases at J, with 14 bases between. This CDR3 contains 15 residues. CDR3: CASSGAGNSYNEQFF. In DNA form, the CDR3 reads TGTGCCAGCTCTGGGGCAGGGAACTCCTACAATGAGCAGTTCTTC.

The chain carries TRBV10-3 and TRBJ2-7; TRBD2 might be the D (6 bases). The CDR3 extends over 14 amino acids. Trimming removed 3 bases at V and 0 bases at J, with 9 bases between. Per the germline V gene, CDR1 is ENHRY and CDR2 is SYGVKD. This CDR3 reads CAISDETSSYEQYF. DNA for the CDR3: TGTGCCATCAGTGATGAGACTAGCTCCTACGAGCAGTACTTC.

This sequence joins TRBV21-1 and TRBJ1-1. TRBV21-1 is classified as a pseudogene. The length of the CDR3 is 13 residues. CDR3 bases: TGTGCCAGCATCTCGTTTGGGACCACTGAAGCTTTCTTT. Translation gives CASISFGTTEAFF.

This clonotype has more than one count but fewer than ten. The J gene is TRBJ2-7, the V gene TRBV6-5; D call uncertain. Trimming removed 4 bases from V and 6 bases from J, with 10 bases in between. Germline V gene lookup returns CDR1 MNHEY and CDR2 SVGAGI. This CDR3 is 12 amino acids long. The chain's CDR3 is CASSLGVGEQYF. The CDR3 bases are TGTGCCAGCAGTTTGGGCGTGGGCGAGCAGTACTTC.

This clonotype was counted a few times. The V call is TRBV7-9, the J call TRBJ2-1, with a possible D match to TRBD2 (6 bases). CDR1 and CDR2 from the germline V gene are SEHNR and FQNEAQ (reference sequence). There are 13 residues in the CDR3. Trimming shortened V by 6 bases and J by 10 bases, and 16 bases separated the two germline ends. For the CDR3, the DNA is TGTGCCAGCAGTCGGGACTCCTTCGGGGAGCAGTTCTTC. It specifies CASSRDSFGEQFF.

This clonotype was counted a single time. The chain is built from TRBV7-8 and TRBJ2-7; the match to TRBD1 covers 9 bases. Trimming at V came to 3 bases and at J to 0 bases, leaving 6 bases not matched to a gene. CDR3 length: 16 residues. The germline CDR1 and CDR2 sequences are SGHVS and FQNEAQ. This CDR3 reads CASSFRQGESSYEQYF. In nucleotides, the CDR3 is TGTGCCAGCAGCTTCAGACAGGGGGAAAGCTCCTACGAGCAGTACTTC.

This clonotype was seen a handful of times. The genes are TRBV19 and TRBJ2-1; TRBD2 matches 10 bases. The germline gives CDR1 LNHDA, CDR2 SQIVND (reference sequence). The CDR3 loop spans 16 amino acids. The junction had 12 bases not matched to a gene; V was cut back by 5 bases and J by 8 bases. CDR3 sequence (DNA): TGTGCCAGTAGTTCCGGCCTAGCGGGGGACCGGGATGAGCAGTTCTTC. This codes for CASSSGLAGDRDEQFF.

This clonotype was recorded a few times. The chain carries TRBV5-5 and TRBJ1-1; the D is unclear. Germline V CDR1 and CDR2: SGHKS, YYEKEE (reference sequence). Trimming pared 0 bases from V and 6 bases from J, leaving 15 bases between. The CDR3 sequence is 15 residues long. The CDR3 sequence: CASSLVLGGRAEAFF. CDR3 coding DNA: TGTGCCAGCAGCTTGGTTTTAGGAGGTCGCGCTGAAGCTTTCTTT.

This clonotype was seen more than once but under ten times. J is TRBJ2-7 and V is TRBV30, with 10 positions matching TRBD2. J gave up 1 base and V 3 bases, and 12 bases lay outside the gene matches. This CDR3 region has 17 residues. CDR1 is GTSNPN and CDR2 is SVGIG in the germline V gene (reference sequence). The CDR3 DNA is TGTGCCTGGAGGCGTCTAGCGGGAGAGAGGAGGTCCTACGAGCAGTACTTC. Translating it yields CAWRRLAGERRSYEQYF.

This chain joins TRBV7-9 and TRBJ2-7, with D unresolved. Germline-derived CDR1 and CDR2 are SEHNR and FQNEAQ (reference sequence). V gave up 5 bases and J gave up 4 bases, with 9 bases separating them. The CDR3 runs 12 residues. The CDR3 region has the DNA TGTGCCAGCAGCCCAAGGGATTACGAGCAGTACTTC. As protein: CASSPRDYEQYF.

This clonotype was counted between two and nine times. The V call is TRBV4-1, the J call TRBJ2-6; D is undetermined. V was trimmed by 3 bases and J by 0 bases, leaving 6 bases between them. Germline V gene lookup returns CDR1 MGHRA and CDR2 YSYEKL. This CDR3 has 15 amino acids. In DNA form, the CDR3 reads TGCGCCAGCAGCCACAGACCCTCTGGGGCCAACGTCCTGACTTTC. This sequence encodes CASSHRPSGANVLTF.

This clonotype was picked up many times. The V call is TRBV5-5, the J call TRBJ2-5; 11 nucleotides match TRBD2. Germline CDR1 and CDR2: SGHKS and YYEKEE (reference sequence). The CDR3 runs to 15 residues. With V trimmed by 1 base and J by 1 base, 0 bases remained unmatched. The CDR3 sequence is CASSLTSGSQETQYF. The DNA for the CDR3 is TGTGCCAGCAGCTTGACTAGCGGGAGCCAAGAGACCCAGTACTTC.

This CDR3 is CASSELSYTQYF. CDR3 coding DNA: TGTGCCAGCAGTGAATTGAGCTATACGCAGTATTTT. The chain links TRBV6-1 to TRBJ2-3; D gene uncertain. CDR3 size: 12 residues. Germline CDR1 and CDR2: MNHNS and SASEGT. V shed 2 bases and J shed 7 bases, with 7 bases lying between them.

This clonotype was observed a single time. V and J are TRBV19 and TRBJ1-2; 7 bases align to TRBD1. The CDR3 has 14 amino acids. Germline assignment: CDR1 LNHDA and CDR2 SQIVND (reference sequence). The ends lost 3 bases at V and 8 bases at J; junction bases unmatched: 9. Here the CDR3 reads CASSIRETGHGYTF. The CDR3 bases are TGTGCCAGTAGTATTAGGGAGACAGGGCACGGCTACACCTTC.

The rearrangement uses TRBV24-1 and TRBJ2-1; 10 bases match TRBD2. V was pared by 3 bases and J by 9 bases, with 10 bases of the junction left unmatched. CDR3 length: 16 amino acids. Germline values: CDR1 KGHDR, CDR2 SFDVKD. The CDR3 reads CATSDPRGLAFPEQFF. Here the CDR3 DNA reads TGTGCCACCAGTGATCCGAGGGGACTAGCGTTCCCTGAGCAGTTCTTC.

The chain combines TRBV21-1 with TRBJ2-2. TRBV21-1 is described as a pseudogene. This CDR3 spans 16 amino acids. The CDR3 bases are TGTGCCAGCAGCAAAAAGTGCGACCGCGACACCGGGGAGCTGTTTTTT. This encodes CASSKKCDRDTGELFF.